This paragraph covers one T cell receptor (beta chain) sequence. Its target is unknown. The assay was immunoSEQ multiplex PCR, and TCRdb's table has in-frame clones only and misses some. The sample contains about 1,500 clones, more than 60% of which appear only once. This entry comes from a study of T cells after posttransplantation cyclophosphamide. Overall study findings and caveats: Recipient CMV seropositivity and CMV reactivation strongly tracked TRB clonality. Later blood repertoires were often dominated by clones from the donor CD8+ memory compartment. TRB overlap between skin or GI tissue T cells and blood was limited.

Busulfan-fludarabine conditioning, marrow transplant, and cyclophosphamide on days +3 and +4 were administered. The sequences come from CD4+ T cells sorted from PBMCs, collected more than 220 days after allogeneic stem cell transplant with posttransplant cyclophosphamide. This sequence originates from a female patient aged 60 to 70 who received an allogeneic stem cell transplant from an unrelated donor, was CMV-positive, and had acute GVHD only. These T cells may partly come from the graft donor.

The CDR3, as DNA: TGTGCCAGCAGCCGGACTAGTGGGTACAATGAGCAGTTCTTC. Amino acid sequence: CASSRTSGYNEQFF. The rearrangement uses TRBV5-4 and TRBJ2-1; the match to TRBD2 covers 7 bases. V shed 4 bases, J shed 4 bases, and the junction held 5 bases outside the gene matches. Germline assignment: CDR1 SGHNT and CDR2 YYREEE (reference sequence). This CDR3 is 14 amino acids long.